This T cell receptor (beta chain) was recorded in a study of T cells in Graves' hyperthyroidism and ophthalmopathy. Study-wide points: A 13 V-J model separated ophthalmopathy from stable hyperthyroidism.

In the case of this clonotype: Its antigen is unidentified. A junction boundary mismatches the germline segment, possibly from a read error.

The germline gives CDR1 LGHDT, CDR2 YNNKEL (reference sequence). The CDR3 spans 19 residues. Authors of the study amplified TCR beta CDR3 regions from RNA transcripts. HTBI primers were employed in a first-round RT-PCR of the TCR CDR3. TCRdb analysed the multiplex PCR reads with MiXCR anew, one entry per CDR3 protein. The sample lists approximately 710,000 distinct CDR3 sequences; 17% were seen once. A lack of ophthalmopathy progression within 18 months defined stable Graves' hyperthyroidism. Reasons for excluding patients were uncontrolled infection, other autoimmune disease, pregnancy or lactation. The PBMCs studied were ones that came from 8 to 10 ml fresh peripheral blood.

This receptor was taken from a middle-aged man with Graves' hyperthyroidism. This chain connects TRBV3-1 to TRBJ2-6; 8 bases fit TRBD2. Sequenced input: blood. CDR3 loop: CASSQVTLAGWSGANVQTF. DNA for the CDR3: TGTGCCAGCAGCCAAGTGACATTAGCGGGATGGTCTGGGGCCAACGTCCAGACTTTC.